This TCR beta chain was captured by sequencing in a study of blood T cell repertoires in COVID-19 (dated by TCRdb to the early 2020s). Study-wide context: The collaborator samples originated in the United States, Italy and Spain and spanned the acute and convalescent phases of COVID-19. A de-identified subject ID, COVID-19 status, age in years and sex were almost always included in the sample metadata. Samples were obtained from the ongoing ImmuneRACE study (first 160 participants) and from some 1,300 subjects provided by 6 global collaborators. HLA class I and class II types, where available, came from metadata supplied by the sample provider rather than from assay-based typing. The repertoires were released in a freely available public database meant as a resource for research on the immune response to SARS-CoV-2. The material from the prospective study consisted of cDNA or gDNA derived from T cells, B-cell-depleted T cells, or PBMCs. Subjects who had been exposed to COVID-19, were actively infected with it, or had recovered from it provided the deeply sampled blood TCRbeta repertoires that made up the dataset. General conclusions and limits of the study: The amount of clinical and demographic metadata varied by source and participant and was provided uncurated.

From the germline V gene (reference sequence), CDR1 is MNHEY and CDR2 is SMNVEV. The CDR3, from cysteine to phenylalanine, totals 16 residues. The only DNA kept is the CDR3, 48 bases in frame from the first base. Ends trimmed: V by 6 bases, J by 5 bases; bases unmatched to a gene: 14. On this clone itself: The antigen this receptor binds is unknown. Base qualities are not provided; no much larger clone lies one nucleotide away.

TCRbeta CDR3 regions were amplified from genomic DNA by means of the immunoSEQ Assay, a bias-controlled multiplex PCR. In the paper's pipeline: Within the assay, amplification of reference gene primers was used to estimate how many nucleated cells each sample contained. Sequence reads were collapsed and filtered to measure the absolute abundance of every unique TCRbeta CDR3 rearrangement. For each sample, productive Simpson clonality was calculated as the square root of Simpson's diversity index over productive rearrangements. Drawn from immuneACCESS, this table holds only the in-frame rearrangements with V and J called that TCRdb kept. Clones are partly lost; checked studies trace under half to an unresolved V gene and leave the rest unexplained. V and J calls and clone size come straight from that table; D and trimming were deduced from the DNA. The sample table shows under 45,000 clones, and about three quarters are seen once. The ten largest make up 2% of the sample.

Whole blood was collected in K2EDTA tubes by collaborating institutions according to the institutions' own protocols. Collaborator samples were shipped for TCRbeta analysis as frozen whole blood, isolated PBMCs, or DNA extracted from either sample type. Rearrangement joined TRBV27 to TRBJ2-5; a stretch of 8 junction bases matches TRBD1. The source is a man between 60 and 75 years old with active COVID-19. Sequencing was performed on peripheral blood. The CDR3 region reads CASRPPRTGISETQYF. Read as DNA, the sequence is TGTGCCAGCAGACCACCCAGGACAGGGATATCGGAGACCCAGTACTTC.